This TCR beta chain was observed in a study of regulatory T cells in long-lasting Graves disease. Building the TCR beta libraries relied on iRepertoire HTBI primers, and CDR3 regions underwent Arm-PCR. One entry per CDR3 protein, called by TCRdb with MiXCR from the multiplex PCR reads. Among 650,000 to 850,000 distinct CDR3 sequences, around 30% were seen once, and the ten largest hold roughly 46%. Time point reported: persistent/refractory GD, antithyroid drugs over 5 years with positive TRAb. Preparation of the TCR library used RNA extracted from PBMCs. In this cohort, patients came from an endocrinology department located in Xi'an, China. Staff drew approximately 10 milliliters of peripheral blood into EDTA tubes. Trimming stripped 8 bases from V and 7 bases from J, with 14 bases between. From germline, CDR1 is GTSNPN and CDR2 SVGIG (reference sequence). CDR3 length: 11 amino acids. The study, taken as a whole, reports: Comparison showed that persistent patients shared more public clonotypes (over 2,500) than new patients (roughly 970).

A word on this clonotype: Its specificity is unknown.

The chain couples TRBV30 to TRBJ1-2; TRBD1 is a possible D gene (5 bases). The receptor was derived from a female donor with Graves disease. The starting material was peripheral blood mononuclear cells (PBMCs), obtained when the disease was refractory, from a patient treated with antithyroid drugs. Here the CDR3 reads CARRGELGYTF. Written as DNA, the CDR3 is TGTGCCCGACGAGGGGAACTTGGCTACACCTTC.